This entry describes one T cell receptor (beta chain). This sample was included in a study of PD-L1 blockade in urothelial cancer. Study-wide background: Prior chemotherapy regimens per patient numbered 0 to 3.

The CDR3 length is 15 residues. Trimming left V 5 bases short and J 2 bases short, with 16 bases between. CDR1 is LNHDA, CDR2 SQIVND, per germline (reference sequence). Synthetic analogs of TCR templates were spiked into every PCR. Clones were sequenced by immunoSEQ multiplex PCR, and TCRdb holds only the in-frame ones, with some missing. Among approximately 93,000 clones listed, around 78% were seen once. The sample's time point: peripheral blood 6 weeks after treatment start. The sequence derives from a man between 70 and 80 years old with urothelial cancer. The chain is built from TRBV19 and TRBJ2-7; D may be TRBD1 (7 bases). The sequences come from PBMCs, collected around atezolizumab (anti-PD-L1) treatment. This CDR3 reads CASSEMFRGAYEQYF. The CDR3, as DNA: TGTGCCAGTAGTGAAATGTTCAGGGGGGCCTACGAGCAGTACTTC.